The 2 T cell receptor beta chains given below trace back to one sample, sequenced in a study of beta chain features in type 1 diabetes (dated by TCRdb to 2016 to 2019). Library preparation employed the immunoSEQ multiplex PCR assay. The entire isolated RNA was reverse transcribed using the High Capacity cDNA Reverse Transcription Kit, and thus expressed TCRB transcripts were sequenced. TCRdb provides this immuneACCESS table in a form limited to in-frame rearrangements. Some clones are lacking; in checked studies, under half of them reflect an unresolved V gene, and why the rest are absent is not known. The sample contains hundreds of thousands of clones, around 16% of them found a single time. Under 0.095% of the sample rests with the top ten. Input material: naive CD4+ T cells from blood. The sample's cell subset or site label, in plain terms: true naive CD4+ T cells. All receptors come from a man in his late teens or twenties in good health.

V gene TRBV23-1 combines with J gene TRBJ2-5; 7 bases line up with TRBD1. TRBV23-1 is treated as an ORF (open reading frame) with a function not yet certain. Germline trimming cut 2 bases from V and 5 bases from J; bases unmatched to any gene: 5. The CDR3 is made up of 14 amino acids. CDR3 nucleotides: TGCGCCAGCAGTCAAACAGGGGTTTACGAGACCCAGTACTTC. Its translation: CASSQTGVYETQYF.

This clone was recorded a few times. The V and J genes are TRBV30 and TRBJ1-3; D might be TRBD1 (6 bases). There are 15 residues in the CDR3. V lost 5 bases to trimming and J lost 0 bases, with 14 bases between them. CDR1 is GTSNPN, CDR2 SVGIG, per germline (reference sequence). The CDR3 reads CAWARGQLSGNTIYF. The CDR3 nucleotides are TGTGCCTGGGCGAGAGGACAGCTCTCTGGAAACACCATATATTTT.